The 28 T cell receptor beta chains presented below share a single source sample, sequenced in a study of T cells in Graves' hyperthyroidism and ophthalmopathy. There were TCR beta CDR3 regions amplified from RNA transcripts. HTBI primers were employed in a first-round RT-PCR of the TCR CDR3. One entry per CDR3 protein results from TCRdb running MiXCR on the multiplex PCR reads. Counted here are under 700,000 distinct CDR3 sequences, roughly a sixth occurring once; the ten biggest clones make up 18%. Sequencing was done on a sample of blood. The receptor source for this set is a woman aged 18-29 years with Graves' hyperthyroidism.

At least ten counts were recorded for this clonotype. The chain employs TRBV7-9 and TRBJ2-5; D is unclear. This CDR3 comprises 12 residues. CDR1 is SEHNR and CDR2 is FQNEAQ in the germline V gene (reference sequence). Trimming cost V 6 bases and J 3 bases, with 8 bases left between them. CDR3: CASRLKEETQYF. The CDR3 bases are TGTGCCAGCAGGCTTAAGGAAGAGACCCAGTACTTC.

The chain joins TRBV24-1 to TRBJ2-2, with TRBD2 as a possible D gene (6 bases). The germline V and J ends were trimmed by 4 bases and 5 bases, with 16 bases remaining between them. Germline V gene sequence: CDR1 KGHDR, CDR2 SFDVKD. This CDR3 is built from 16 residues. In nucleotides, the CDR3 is TGTGCCACCAGTGACCCCGGAGGAGGGCGTACCGGGGAGCTGTTTTTT. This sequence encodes CATSDPGGGRTGELFF.

For the CDR3, the DNA is TGTGCCAGCAGCCCCACGGGGGGCTGGAATACGCAGTATTTT. It is translated as CASSPTGGWNTQYF. This chain joins TRBV28 and TRBJ2-3, with D possibly matching TRBD2 (7 bases). CDR1 is MDHEN and CDR2 is SYDVKM in the germline V gene. The CDR3 consists of 14 residues. Trimming removed 6 bases at V and 7 bases at J, with 17 bases between.

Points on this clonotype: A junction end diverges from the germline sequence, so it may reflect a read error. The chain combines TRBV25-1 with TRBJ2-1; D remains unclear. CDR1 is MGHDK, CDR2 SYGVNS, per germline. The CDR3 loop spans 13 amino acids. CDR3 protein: CASTGMAYNEQFF. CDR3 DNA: TGTGCCAGCACTGGAATGGCCTACAATGAGCAATTCTTC.

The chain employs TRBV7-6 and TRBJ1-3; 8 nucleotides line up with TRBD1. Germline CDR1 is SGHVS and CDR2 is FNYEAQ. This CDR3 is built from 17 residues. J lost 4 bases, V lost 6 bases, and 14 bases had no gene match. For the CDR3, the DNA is TGTGCCAGCAGTCAGAGGACAGGGCGTTCGCCCGGAAACACCATATATTTT. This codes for CASSQRTGRSPGNTIYF.

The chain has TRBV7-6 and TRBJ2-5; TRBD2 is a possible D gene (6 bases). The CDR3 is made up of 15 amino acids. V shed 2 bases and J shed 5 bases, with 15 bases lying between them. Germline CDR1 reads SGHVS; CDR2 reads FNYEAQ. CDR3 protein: CASSLTGRRGETQYF. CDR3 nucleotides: TGTGCCAGCAGCTTAACAGGTCGGAGGGGTGAGACCCAGTACTTC.

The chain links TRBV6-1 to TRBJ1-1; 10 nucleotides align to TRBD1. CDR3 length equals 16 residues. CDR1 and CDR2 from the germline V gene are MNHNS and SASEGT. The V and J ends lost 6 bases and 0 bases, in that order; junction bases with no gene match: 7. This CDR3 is CASRMGQGLMNTEAFF. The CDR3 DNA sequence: TGTGCCAGCAGGATGGGACAGGGGTTAATGAACACTGAAGCTTTCTTT.

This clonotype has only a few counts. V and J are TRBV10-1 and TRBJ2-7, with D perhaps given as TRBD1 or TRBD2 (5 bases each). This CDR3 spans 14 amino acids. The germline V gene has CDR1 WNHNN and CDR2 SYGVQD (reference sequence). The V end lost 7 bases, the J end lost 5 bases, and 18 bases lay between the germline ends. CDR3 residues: CASITVGRGNEQYF. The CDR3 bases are TGCGCCAGCATAACAGTGGGACGCGGAAACGAGCAGTACTTC.

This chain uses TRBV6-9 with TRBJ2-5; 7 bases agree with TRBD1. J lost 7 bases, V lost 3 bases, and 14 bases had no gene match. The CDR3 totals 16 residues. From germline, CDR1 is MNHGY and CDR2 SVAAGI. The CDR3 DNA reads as TGTGCCAGCAGTTACGGTTCGGGACAGACTTTTGTGACCCAGTACTTC. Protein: CASSYGSGQTFVTQYF.

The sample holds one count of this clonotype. The DNA of the CDR3 is TGTGCCAGCGGCCTGGTAGAGGGGAGAAGTGAAAAACTGTTTTTT. Amino acids: CASGLVEGRSEKLFF. The J gene is TRBJ1-4, the V gene TRBV28; D possibly corresponds to TRBD1 (5 bases). The germline V gene encodes CDR1 MDHEN and CDR2 SYDVKM. The CDR3 covers 15 residues. V lost 8 bases, J lost 7 bases, and 20 bases lay in between. The full variable domain, its missing parts supplied by reference TRBV28 and TRBJ1-4, is DVKVTQSSRYLVKRTGEKVFLECVQDMDHENMFWYRQDPGLGLRLIYFSYDVKMKEKGDIPEGYSVSREKKERFSLILESASTNQTSMYLCASGLVEGRSEKLFFGSGTQLSVL.

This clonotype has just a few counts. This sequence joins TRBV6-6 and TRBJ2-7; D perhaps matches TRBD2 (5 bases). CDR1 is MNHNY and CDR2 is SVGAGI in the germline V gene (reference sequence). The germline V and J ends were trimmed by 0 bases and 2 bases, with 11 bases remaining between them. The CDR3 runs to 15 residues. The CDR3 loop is CASSYSRLTAYEQYF. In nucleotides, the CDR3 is TGTGCCAGCAGTTACTCCCGACTAACGGCCTACGAGCAGTACTTC.

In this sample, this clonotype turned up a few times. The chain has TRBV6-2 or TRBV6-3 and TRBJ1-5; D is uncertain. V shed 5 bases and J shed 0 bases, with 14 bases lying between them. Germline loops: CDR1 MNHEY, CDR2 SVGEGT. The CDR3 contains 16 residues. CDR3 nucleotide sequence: TGTGCCAGCAGTCCCGGACGGGGTTATAGCAATCAGCCCCAGCATTTT. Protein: CASSPGRGYSNQPQHF.

CDR3: CASSEAQGWDEQYF. The DNA for the CDR3 is TGTGCCAGCAGTGAAGCTCAGGGGTGGGACGAGCAGTACTTC. This chain connects TRBV12-3 or TRBV12-4 to TRBJ2-7, with D maybe TRBD1 (6 bases). V dropped 5 bases and J dropped 5 bases, with 16 bases sitting between them. There are 14 residues in the CDR3.

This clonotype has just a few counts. The CDR3 loop is CASKRYGVSQETQYF. The DNA for the CDR3 is TGTGCCAGCAAGCGATATGGGGTTAGTCAAGAGACCCAGTACTTC. The V call is TRBV19, the J call TRBJ2-5, with D uncertain. Germline V lookup: CDR1 LNHDA, CDR2 SQIVND (reference sequence). The V end was cut by 9 bases, the J end by 2 bases, with 19 bases between. The CDR3 is made up of 15 amino acids.

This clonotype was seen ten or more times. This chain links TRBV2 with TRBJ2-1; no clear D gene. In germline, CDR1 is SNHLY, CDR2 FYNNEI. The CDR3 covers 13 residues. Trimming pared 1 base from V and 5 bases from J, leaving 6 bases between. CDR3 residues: CASSEDSNNEQFF. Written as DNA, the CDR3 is TGTGCCAGCAGTGAAGACAGCAACAATGAGCAGTTCTTC.

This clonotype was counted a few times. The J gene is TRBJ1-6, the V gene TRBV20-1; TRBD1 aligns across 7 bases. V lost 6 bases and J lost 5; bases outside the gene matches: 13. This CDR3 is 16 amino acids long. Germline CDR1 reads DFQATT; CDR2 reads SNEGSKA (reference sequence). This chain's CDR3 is CSAPGGLGQNNSPLHF. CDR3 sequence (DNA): TGCAGTGCCCCCGGCGGGCTGGGACAGAATAATTCACCCCTCCACTTT.

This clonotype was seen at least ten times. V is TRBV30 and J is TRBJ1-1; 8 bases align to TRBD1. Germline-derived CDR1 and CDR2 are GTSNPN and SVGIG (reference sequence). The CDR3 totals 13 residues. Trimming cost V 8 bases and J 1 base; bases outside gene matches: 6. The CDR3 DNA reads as TGTGCCGCGACAGGGGACGGGAACACTGAAGCTTTCTTT. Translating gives CAATGDGNTEAFF.

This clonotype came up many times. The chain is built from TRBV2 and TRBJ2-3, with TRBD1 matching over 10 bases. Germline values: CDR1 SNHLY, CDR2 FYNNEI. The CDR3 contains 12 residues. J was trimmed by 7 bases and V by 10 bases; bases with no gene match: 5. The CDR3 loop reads CATRDRGHTQYF. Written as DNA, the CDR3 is TGTGCCACCCGGGACAGGGGTCATACGCAGTATTTT.

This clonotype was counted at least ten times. This CDR3 reads CASSFPKPDETQYF. CDR3 DNA: TGTGCCAGCAGTTTTCCCAAACCAGACGAGACCCAGTACTTC. The V and J genes are TRBV12-3 or TRBV12-4 and TRBJ2-5; D not certain. Trimming stripped 3 bases from V and 5 bases from J, with 13 bases between. The CDR3 covers 14 residues.

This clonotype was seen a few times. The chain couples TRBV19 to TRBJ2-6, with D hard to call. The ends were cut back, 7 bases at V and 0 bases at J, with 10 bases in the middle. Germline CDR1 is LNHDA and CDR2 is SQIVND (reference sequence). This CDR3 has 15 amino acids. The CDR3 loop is CASTKIISGANVLTF. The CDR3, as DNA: TGTGCCAGTACTAAAATCATCTCTGGGGCCAACGTCCTGACTTTC.

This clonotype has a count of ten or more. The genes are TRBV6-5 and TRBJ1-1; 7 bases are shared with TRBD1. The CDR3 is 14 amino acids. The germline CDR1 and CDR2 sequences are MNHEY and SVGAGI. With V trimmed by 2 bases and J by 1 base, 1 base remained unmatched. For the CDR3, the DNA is TGTGCCAGCAGTTACGGGGACAGGAACACTGAAGCTTTCTTT. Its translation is CASSYGDRNTEAFF.

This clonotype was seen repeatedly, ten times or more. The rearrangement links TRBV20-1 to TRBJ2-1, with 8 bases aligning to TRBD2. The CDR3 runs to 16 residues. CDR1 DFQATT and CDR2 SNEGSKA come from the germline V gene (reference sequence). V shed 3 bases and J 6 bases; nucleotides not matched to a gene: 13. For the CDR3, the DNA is TGCAGTGCTAGTTTTGCCGGGACTAGTGGGGGCAATGAGCAGTTCTTC. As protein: CSASFAGTSGGNEQFF.

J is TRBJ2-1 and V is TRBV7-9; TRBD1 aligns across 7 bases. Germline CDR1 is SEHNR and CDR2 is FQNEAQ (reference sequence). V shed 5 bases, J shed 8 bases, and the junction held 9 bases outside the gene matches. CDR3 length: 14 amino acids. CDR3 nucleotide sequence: TGTGCCAGCAGCCCCACGGACAGGCAGGATGAGCAGTTCTTC. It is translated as CASSPTDRQDEQFF.

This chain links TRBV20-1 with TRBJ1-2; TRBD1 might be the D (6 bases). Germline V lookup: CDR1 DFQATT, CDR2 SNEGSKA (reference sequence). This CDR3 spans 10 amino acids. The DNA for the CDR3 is TGCAGGGCGGACAGTGAGGGCTACACCTTC. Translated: CRADSEGYTF.

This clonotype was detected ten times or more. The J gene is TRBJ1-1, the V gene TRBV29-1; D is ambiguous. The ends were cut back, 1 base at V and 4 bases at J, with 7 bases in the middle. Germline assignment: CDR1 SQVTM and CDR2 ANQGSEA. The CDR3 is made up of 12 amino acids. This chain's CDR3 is CSVEGWSTEAFF. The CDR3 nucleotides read TGCAGCGTTGAAGGGTGGTCCACTGAAGCTTTCTTT. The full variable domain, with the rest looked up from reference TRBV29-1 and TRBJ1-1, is SAVISQKPSRDICQRGTSLTIQCQVDSQVTMMFWYRQQPGQSLTLIATANQGSEATYESGFVIDKFPISRPNLTFSTLTVSNMSPEDSSIYLCSVEGWSTEAFFGQGTRLTVV.

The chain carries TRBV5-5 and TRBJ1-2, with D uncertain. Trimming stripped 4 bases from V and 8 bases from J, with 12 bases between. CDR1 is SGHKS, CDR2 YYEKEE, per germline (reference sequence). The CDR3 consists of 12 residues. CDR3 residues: CASSPGLGGYTF. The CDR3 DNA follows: TGTGCCAGCAGCCCGGGTTTGGGCGGCTACACCTTC.

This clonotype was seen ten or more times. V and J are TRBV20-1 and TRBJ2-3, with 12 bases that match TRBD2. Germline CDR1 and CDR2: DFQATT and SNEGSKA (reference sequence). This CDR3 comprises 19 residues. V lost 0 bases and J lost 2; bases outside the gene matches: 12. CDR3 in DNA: TGCAGTGCTAGAGATGGCGGACTAGCGGGATGGGGACCCACAGATACGCAGTATTTT. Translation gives CSARDGGLAGWGPTDTQYF.

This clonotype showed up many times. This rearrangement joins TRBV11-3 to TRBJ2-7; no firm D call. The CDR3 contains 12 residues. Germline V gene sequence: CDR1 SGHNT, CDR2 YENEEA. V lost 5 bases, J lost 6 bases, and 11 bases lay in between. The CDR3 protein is CASSPQGSEQYF. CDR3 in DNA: TGTGCCAGCAGCCCCCAAGGATCCGAGCAGTACTTC.